The source of this T cell receptor (beta chain) is a study of CD8 T cells in ankylosing spondylitis. General observations from the study: Relatively rare in peripheral blood, disease-linked clones were also CD8+.

TCRdb analysed the 5' RACE reads with MiXCR anew, one entry per CDR3 protein. Counted here are fewer than 200,000 distinct CDR3 sequences, about 18% occurring once; the ten biggest clones make up about 8%. V shed 5 bases and J shed 2 bases, with 13 bases lying between them. The CDR3 is made up of 14 amino acids. Germline V lookup: CDR1 GTSNPN, CDR2 SVGIG (reference sequence). The table lists this clonotype with a few counts. Its specificity is unknown. The sequenced sample consisted of blood, either unsorted or a sorted T cell fraction (not recorded which). This chain links TRBV30 with TRBJ1-5, with a weak D call TRBD1 (5 bases). This sequence originates from a male donor with ankylosing spondylitis or in good health (not recorded which). The CDR3 reads CAWAGGVGNQPQHF. The CDR3 nucleotides are TGTGCCTGGGCTGGGGGGGTCGGCAATCAGCCCCAGCATTTT.